This record looks at one T cell receptor (beta chain) sequence and its context. Its antigen is not identified. The CDR3 runs to 16 residues. V lost 0 bases and J lost 8, with 17 bases in between. Germline V CDR1 and CDR2: KGHSH, LQKENI. One entry per CDR3 protein, called by TCRdb with MiXCR from the reads. This table holds about 920,000 distinct CDR3 sequences, around a third found once. These data come from a study of T cell repertoires in cytomegalovirus infection. Study-level background: Shared public TCR beta signatures pointed to both CMV infection and a matching HLA type.

This clonotype was obtained from a human donor in good health (CMV status not recorded). Some clones in this sample may be carry-over from other donors' samples. The sequenced sample was cultured CD8+ T cells from PBMCs, obtained from culture after CMV antigen stimulation. The genes are TRBV18 and TRBJ2-1; the D gene is possibly TRBD2 (5 bases). This chain's CDR3 is CASSPPREAPRDEQFF. In nucleotides, the CDR3 is TGTGCCAGCTCACCACCCCGGGAAGCACCCCGCGATGAGCAGTTCTTC.